This TCR beta chain was documented in a study of blood T cell repertoires in COVID-19. Note on this clone: At the DNA level, this CDR3 is encoded by other sequences in the same sample as well.

Germline CDR1 KGHSH, CDR2 LQKENI. This CDR3 region has 13 residues. V lost 5 bases to trimming and J lost 3 bases, with 7 bases between them. Clones were read by immunoSEQ multiplex PCR, and TCRdb kept only the in-frame ones, dropping some. The top ten hold around 0.84% of the sample, which has 250,000 to 350,000 clones, approximately 90% seen once. The clonotype was recovered from a man aged 25-40 years with acute or convalescent COVID-19. This chain uses TRBV18 with TRBJ1-4; D is unclear. The material sequenced was peripheral blood. CDR3 in amino acids: CASSGQSNEKLFF. The CDR3 DNA follows: TGTGCCAGCTCAGGGCAGTCTAATGAAAAACTGTTTTTT.